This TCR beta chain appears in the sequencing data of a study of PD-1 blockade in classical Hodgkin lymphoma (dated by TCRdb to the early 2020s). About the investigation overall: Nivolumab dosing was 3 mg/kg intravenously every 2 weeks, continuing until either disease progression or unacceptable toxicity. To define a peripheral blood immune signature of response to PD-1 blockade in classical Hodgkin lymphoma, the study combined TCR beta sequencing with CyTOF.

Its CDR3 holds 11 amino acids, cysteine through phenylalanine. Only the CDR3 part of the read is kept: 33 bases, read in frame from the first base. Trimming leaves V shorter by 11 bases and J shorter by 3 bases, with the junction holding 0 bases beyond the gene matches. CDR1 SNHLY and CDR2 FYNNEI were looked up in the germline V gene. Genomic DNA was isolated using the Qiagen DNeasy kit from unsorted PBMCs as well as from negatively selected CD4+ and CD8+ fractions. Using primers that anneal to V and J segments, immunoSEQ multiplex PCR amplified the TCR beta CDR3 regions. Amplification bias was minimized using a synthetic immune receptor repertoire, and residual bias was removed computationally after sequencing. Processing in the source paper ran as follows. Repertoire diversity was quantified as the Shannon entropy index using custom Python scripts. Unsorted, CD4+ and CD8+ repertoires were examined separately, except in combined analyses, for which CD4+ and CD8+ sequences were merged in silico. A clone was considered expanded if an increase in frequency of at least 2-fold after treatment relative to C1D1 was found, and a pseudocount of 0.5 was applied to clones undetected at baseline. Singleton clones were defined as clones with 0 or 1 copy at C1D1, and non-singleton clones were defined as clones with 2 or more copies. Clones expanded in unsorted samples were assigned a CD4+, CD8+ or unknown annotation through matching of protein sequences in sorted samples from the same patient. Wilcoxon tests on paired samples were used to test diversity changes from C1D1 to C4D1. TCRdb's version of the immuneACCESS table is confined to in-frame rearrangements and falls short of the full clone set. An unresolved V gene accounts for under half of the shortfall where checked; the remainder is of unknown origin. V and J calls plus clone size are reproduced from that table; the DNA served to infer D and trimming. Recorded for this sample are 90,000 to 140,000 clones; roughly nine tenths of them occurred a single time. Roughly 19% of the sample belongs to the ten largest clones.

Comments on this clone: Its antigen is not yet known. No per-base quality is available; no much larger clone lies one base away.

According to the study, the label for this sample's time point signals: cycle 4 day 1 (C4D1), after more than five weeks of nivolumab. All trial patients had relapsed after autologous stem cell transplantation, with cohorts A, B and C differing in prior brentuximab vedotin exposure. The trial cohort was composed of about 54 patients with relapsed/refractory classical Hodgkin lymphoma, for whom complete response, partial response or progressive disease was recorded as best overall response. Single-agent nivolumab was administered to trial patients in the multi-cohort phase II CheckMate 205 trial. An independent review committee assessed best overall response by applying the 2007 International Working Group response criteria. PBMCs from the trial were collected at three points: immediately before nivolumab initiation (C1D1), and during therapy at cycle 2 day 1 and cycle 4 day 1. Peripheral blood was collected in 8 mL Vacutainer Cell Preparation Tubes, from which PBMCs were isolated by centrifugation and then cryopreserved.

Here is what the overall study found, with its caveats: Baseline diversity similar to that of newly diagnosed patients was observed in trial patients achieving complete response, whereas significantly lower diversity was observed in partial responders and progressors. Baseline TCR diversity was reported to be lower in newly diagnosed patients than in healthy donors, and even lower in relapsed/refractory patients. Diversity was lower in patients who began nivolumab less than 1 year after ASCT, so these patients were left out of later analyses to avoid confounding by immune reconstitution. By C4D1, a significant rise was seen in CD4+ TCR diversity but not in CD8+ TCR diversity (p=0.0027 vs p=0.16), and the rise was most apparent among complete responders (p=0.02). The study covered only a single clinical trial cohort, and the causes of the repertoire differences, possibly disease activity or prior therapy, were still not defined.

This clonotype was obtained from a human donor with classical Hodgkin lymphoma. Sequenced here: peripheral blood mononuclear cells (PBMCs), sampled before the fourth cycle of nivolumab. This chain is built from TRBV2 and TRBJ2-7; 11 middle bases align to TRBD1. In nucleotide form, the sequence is TGTGCCGGGACAGGGGGCTACGAGCAGTACTTC. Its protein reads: CAGTGGYEQYF.